These T cell receptor beta chains were read from a single sample in a study of blood T cell repertoires in COVID-19. TCRdb keeps only in-frame clones here, not all; method: immunoSEQ multiplex PCR. Of under 60,000 clones listed, 90% are singletons. The sample was peripheral blood. The receptors stem from a man aged 45-65 years with acute or convalescent COVID-19. Both conserved end residues are part of each CDR3. The D gene is left open where the match is weak. Size values are once, few and many counts, or a class for expanded clones, and some rows have none.

v_call	d_call	j_call	clone_size	cdr3_nt	cdr3_aa
TRBV4-2	TRBD2	TRBJ2-1	-	TGTGCCAGCAGCCAGAGACTAGCGGGAGCCCTCAGCTCCTACAATGAGCAGTTCTTC	CASSQRLAGALSSYNEQFF
TRBV5-4	-	TRBJ2-7	-	TGTGCCAGCAGCTTGTTGGACGGGACCTACGAGCAGTACTTC	CASSLLDGTYEQYF
TRBV2	TRBD1	TRBJ1-5	few	TGTGCCAGCAGGGGACAGGGGGCCCCCAATCAGCCCCAGCATTTT	CASRGQGAPNQPQHF
TRBV7-7	TRBD2	TRBJ2-1	-	TGTGCCAGCAGCTTAGAGACTAGCGGGGAGCAGTTCTTC	CASSLETSGEQFF
TRBV5-1	TRBD2	TRBJ2-2	-	TGCGCCAGCAGCCTAGAGACTAGCGGGGACACCGGGGAGCTGTTTTTT	CASSLETSGDTGELFF
TRBV6-2/TRBV6-3	-	TRBJ2-7	-	TGTGCCAGCAGTTACTCGACTTACGAGCAGTACTTC	CASSYSTYEQYF
TRBV7-9	TRBD1	TRBJ2-6	-	TGTGCCAGCAGCTTCGCGACAGGGACTGGGGCCAACGTCCTGACTTTC	CASSFATGTGANVLTF
TRBV25-1	-	TRBJ2-2	-	TGTGCCAGCAGTAAACAGATTCAGTTCGCTGGCACCGGGGAGCTGTTTTTT	CASSKQIQFAGTGELFF
TRBV19	TRBD1	TRBJ1-5	-	TGTGCCAGTAGCGCGGACAGGGCTGGTCAGCCCCAGCATTTT	CASSADRAGQPQHF
TRBV19	TRBD2	TRBJ2-1	-	TGTGCCAGTAGTATCATTTTAGCGGGGAATGAGCAGTTCTTC	CASSIILAGNEQFF
TRBV19	TRBD1	TRBJ1-2	-	TGTGCCAGTAGTATAAGGACAGGTACGAACTATGGCTACACCTTC	CASSIRTGTNYGYTF
TRBV6-6	TRBD1	TRBJ2-7	-	TGTGCCAGCAGGACAGGGGGCAGCTCCTACGAGCAGTACTTC	CASRTGGSSYEQYF
TRBV12-3/TRBV12-4	-	TRBJ2-1	-	TGTGCCAGCAGAACAGGGATGGAGCAGTTCTTC	CASRTGMEQFF
TRBV6-6	-	TRBJ1-5	-	TGTGCCAGCAGTCCACAGGAGTTCCATCAGCCCCAGCATTTT	CASSPQEFHQPQHF
TRBV7-2	TRBD2	TRBJ2-2	-	TGTGCCAGCAGCGGGACTAGCGGGAGTACCGGGGAGCTGTTTTTT	CASSGTSGSTGELFF
TRBV29-1	TRBD2	TRBJ2-1	-	TGCAGCGGTTTTAGATCATTCGGGACTAGCGGGATGAGCTCCTACAATGAGCAGTTCTTC	CSGFRSFGTSGMSSYNEQFF
TRBV11-3	TRBD2	TRBJ2-4	-	TGTGCCAGCAGCATAATAGCGGGAGGGGACATTCAGTACTTC	CASSIIAGGDIQYF
TRBV5-4	-	TRBJ2-3	-	TGTGCCAGCAGCGGTCAAGCGGGTGCTAGCACAGATACGCAGTATTTT	CASSGQAGASTDTQYF
TRBV27	-	TRBJ2-7	-	TGTGCCAGCAGCCAGGGCTACGAGCAGTACTTC	CASSQGYEQYF
TRBV5-4	-	TRBJ2-1	-	TGTGCCAGCAGCCCGAACCGTCCGGGACTGGGGAACTACAATGAGCAGTTCTTC	CASSPNRPGLGNYNEQFF
TRBV15	TRBD2	TRBJ2-1	-	TGTGCCACCAGCAGAGAGGGGCGGGGGTCGGGTGAGCAGTTCTTC	CATSREGRGSGEQFF
TRBV27	-	TRBJ1-6	-	TGTGCCAGCAGTTCCGACAGTGGGGGGAGCTCCTATAATTCACCCCTCCACTTT	CASSSDSGGSSYNSPLHF
TRBV14	TRBD2	TRBJ2-5	-	TGTGCCAGCAGCTCTTGGACTAGCGGTATAGAGACCCAGTACTTC	CASSSWTSGIETQYF
TRBV12-3/TRBV12-4	-	TRBJ1-1	-	TGTGCCAGCAGTTTAGCGTGGGCTGCTGTAGCTTTCTTT	CASSLAWAAVAFF
TRBV7-9	TRBD1	TRBJ2-3	-	TGTGCCAGCAGCCTCGACAGGGGGAGCACAGATACGCAGTATTTT	CASSLDRGSTDTQYF
TRBV21-1	-	TRBJ1-2	-	TGTGCCACCCAAACCGGCAGCGGCCCACCCTGCGGGGGCTACACCTTC	CATQTGSGPPCGGYTF
TRBV6-1	-	TRBJ2-1	-	TGTGCCAGCAGTGAGCTATCGGTTAGCGGTCTCAATGAGCAGTTCTTC	CASSELSVSGLNEQFF
TRBV6-5	-	TRBJ1-1	-	TGTGCGTTGGGGGGGCTGACTTTGAACACTGAAGCTTTCTTT	CALGGLTLNTEAFF
TRBV11-3	TRBD2	TRBJ2-7	-	TGTGCCAGCAGCTTAGCTACTAGCGGGAGGGCCGAAGGGCAGTACTTC	CASSLATSGRAEGQYF
TRBV10-2	TRBD1	TRBJ2-7	-	TGCGCCAGCAGAGACCTACGGACAGGGACGGACGAGCAGTACTTC	CASRDLRTGTDEQYF
TRBV19	TRBD2	TRBJ2-3	few	TGTGCCAGTAGTAGGCGGGGGGCAGATACGCAGTATTTT	CASSRRGADTQYF
TRBV9	TRBD2	TRBJ2-2	-	TGTGCCAGCAGCGTAGGGGGACTAGCGCTTACCGGGGAGCTGTTTTTT	CASSVGGLALTGELFF
TRBV5-1	TRBD1	TRBJ2-2	-	TGCGCCAGCAGCTTGGGACAGGGGCGCCGTAACACCGGGGAGCTGTTTTTT	CASSLGQGRRNTGELFF
TRBV24-1	TRBD1	TRBJ1-5	-	TGTGCCACCAGTGAACATACAGGGGAGTGGGGCAATCAGCCCCAGCATTTT	CATSEHTGEWGNQPQHF
TRBV9	-	TRBJ1-1	-	TGTGCCAGCAGCGTAGAGTCAGGGGTGGAGGACACTGAAGCTTTCTTT	CASSVESGVEDTEAFF
TRBV19	TRBD1	TRBJ1-4	-	TGTGCCAGTACAAGGACAGGGGACACTAATGAAAAACTGTTTTTT	CASTRTGDTNEKLFF
TRBV28	TRBD1	TRBJ1-6	-	TGTGCCAGCAGATACCTCGACAGGGGAATTTCACCCCTCCACTTT	CASRYLDRGISPLHF
TRBV9	TRBD1	TRBJ1-2	-	TGTGCCAGCAGCGTAGGGGGGGACAGGGGTTTCTTCGGCTACACCTTC	CASSVGGDRGFFGYTF
TRBV9	TRBD2	TRBJ2-2	-	TGTGCCAGCAGCGACCCTAGCGGGAGACCCGGGGAGCTGTTTTTT	CASSDPSGRPGELFF
TRBV19	TRBD1	TRBJ1-4	-	TGTGCCAGTACCTTCCCGGGACAGGGAAGTGAAAAACTGTTTTTT	CASTFPGQGSEKLFF
TRBV7-6	TRBD1	TRBJ2-7	-	TGTGCCAGCAGTTCCGGGACAGGTCCTACCTACGAGCAGTACTTC	CASSSGTGPTYEQYF
TRBV7-2	-	TRBJ2-5	once	TGTGCCAGCAGCTTCTGGGGGCTAGCAGGTCTTCAGGGAGAGACCCAGTACTTC	CASSFWGLAGLQGETQYF
TRBV19	TRBD2	TRBJ2-5	-	TGTGCCAGTAGTATAGGGCGGGAGGCCCAGTACTTC	CASSIGREAQYF
TRBV7-6	TRBD1	TRBJ2-3	-	TGTGCCAGCAGCGACGACATGACGGCAGGGGGCGCAGATACGCAGTATTTT	CASSDDMTAGGADTQYF
TRBV3-1/TRBV3-2	TRBD1	TRBJ1-6	-	TGTGCCAGCAACCCCGGGACAGGGTTTAATTCACCCCTCCACTTT	CASNPGTGFNSPLHF
TRBV27	-	TRBJ1-1	-	TGTGCCAGCAGGGCGGAGTCGGACAGCTTGAACACTGAAGCTTTCTTT	CASRAESDSLNTEAFF
TRBV7-9	TRBD1	TRBJ2-1	-	TGTGCCAGCAGCCAATATACCGGGACAGGGGCCTACAATGAGCAGTTCTTC	CASSQYTGTGAYNEQFF